The rows below give T cell receptor beta chains drawn from one sample of a study of T cell responses to AZD1222 COVID-19 vaccine. Some clones are missing from TCRdb's copy, which holds only in-frame ones; the method was immunoSEQ multiplex PCR. The table includes about 270,000 clones, 90% to 95% detected once. The sample in question was peripheral blood, obtained 28 days after the second AZD1222 dose. These receptors originate from an adult who received the AZD1222 COVID-19 vaccine. Each CDR3 is given with its conserved first and last residue. Fields, in order: clone size, J gene, V gene, D gene, CDR3 protein, CDR3 DNA. The D gene is left open where the match is weak. Only part of the rows carry a size: once, few, many, or a class if the clone is expanded.

-,TRBJ1-1,TRBV27,-,CASTSGTEAFF,TGTGCCAGCACGAGTGGCACTGAAGCTTTCTTT
-,TRBJ2-3,TRBV18,-,CASSRSTDTQYF,TGTGCCAGCTCACGTAGCACAGATACGCAGTATTTT
-,TRBJ1-1,TRBV6-4,-,CASIDGMNTEAFF,TGTGCCAGCATCGACGGGATGAACACTGAAGCTTTCTTT
once,TRBJ1-5,TRBV6-2/TRBV6-3,-,CASSYGGRVRPQHF,TGTGCCAGCAGTTACGGCGGACGCGTAAGGCCCCAGCATTTT
-,TRBJ1-5,TRBV2,TRBD1,CASSEQGGLSNQPQHF,TGTGCCAGCAGTGAACAGGGGGGCTTGAGCAATCAGCCCCAGCATTTT
-,TRBJ2-7,TRBV15,TRBD2,CATSKASGGSYEQYF,TGTGCCACCAGCAAAGCTAGCGGGGGTTCCTACGAGCAGTACTTC
-,TRBJ2-3,TRBV19,TRBD1,CASSGTATTDTQYF,TGTGCCAGTAGTGGGACAGCTACCACAGATACGCAGTATTTT
-,TRBJ2-5,TRBV9,TRBD2,CASSVARTRGETQYF,TGTGCCAGCAGCGTAGCTAGGACTAGGGGCGAGACCCAGTACTTC
-,TRBJ2-1,TRBV6-4,TRBD2,CASSAQTSGSSHEQFF,TGTGCCAGCAGTGCCCAGACTAGCGGGAGTTCCCATGAGCAGTTCTTC
-,TRBJ1-5,TRBV28,TRBD1,CASSIPQGMSQPQHF,TGTGCCAGCAGTATCCCACAGGGGATGAGTCAGCCCCAGCATTTT
-,TRBJ1-3,TRBV2,TRBD1,CASRPDRGSGNTIYF,TGTGCCAGCAGGCCCGACAGGGGATCTGGAAACACCATATATTTT
-,TRBJ2-1,TRBV19,TRBD1,CASSTARRLLGQGLLNEQFF,TGTGCCAGTAGTACGGCCCGTCGTCTTTTGGGACAGGGGTTACTCAATGAGCAGTTCTTC
-,TRBJ2-7,TRBV5-4,-,CASSLAGTATYEQYF,TGTGCCAGCAGCTTGGCCGGGACTGCTACCTACGAGCAGTACTTC
-,TRBJ1-2,TRBV2,-,CASSVRDTMGYTF,TGTGCCAGCAGCGTACGGGATACTATGGGCTACACCTTC
-,TRBJ2-1,TRBV5-4,TRBD2,CASSDLAGAVYEQFF,TGTGCCAGCAGCGACCTAGCGGGGGCGGTTTATGAGCAGTTCTTC
-,TRBJ2-3,TRBV29-1,TRBD2,CSVGRGLAGADTQYF,TGCAGCGTTGGGAGGGGGCTAGCGGGAGCAGATACGCAGTATTTT
once,TRBJ2-1,TRBV28,TRBD2,CASSLMASGRLYNEQFF,TGTGCCAGCAGTTTAATGGCTAGCGGACGTCTATACAATGAGCAGTTCTTC
-,TRBJ1-2,TRBV5-4,-,CASSLSAGNNNYGYTF,TGTGCCAGCAGCTTGAGTGCGGGAAATAATAACTATGGCTACACCTTC
-,TRBJ2-3,TRBV9,-,CASSVGGTDTQYF,TGTGCCAGCAGCGTAGGAGGAACAGATACGCAGTATTTT
-,TRBJ2-3,TRBV28,TRBD2,CASSFTSGRASTDTQYF,TGTGCCAGCAGTTTTACTAGCGGGAGGGCCTCCACAGATACGCAGTATTTT
-,TRBJ1-2,TRBV27,-,CASSPTGRPANYGYTF,TGTGCCAGCAGTCCCACCGGGAGGCCCGCTAACTATGGCTACACCTTC
-,TRBJ2-7,TRBV5-6,-,CASSTQGRHEQYF,TGTGCCAGCAGCACTCAGGGGAGGCACGAGCAGTACTTC
-,TRBJ2-1,TRBV2,-,CASYFGVGQFF,TGTGCCAGCTATTTCGGGGTGGGGCAGTTCTTC
few,TRBJ1-6,TRBV2,TRBD1,CASSKDRGQTPLHF,TGTGCCAGCAGTAAAGACAGGGGGCAGACACCCCTCCACTTT
-,TRBJ2-3,TRBV5-4,TRBD1,CASSPAAAGTVRDTQYF,TGTGCCAGCAGCCCCGCAGCGGCCGGGACAGTGAGGGATACGCAGTATTTT
-,TRBJ2-7,TRBV6-4,-,CASPTPGDGSYEQYF,TGTGCCAGCCCTACGCCAGGGGATGGCTCCTACGAGCAGTACTTC
-,TRBJ2-1,TRBV5-1,TRBD2,CASSLAGGALQQFF,TGCGCCAGCAGCTTGGCCGGGGGGGCGCTTCAGCAGTTCTTC